This T cell receptor (beta chain) came from a study of shared clonotypes between healthy human individuals. Study-level results: Rarefaction indicated that sorted-subset sequencing remained incomplete although depth was large. It was only blood that was sampled, and tissue repertoires likely differ.

In the case of this clone: Its antigen remains unknown.

Both subsets, CD45RA+ naive and CD45RA-negative memory, were split from the CD4+ cells. The CDR3 extends over 14 amino acids. From germline, CDR1 is LNHDA and CDR2 SQIVND (reference sequence). The V end was cut by 10 bases, the J end by 3 bases, with 18 bases between. Every immunoSEQ plate was one replicate of a subset's evenly spread DNA. Some clones are missing from TCRdb's copy, which holds only in-frame ones; the method was immunoSEQ multiplex PCR. The repertoire consists of about 980,000 clones, with around three quarters occurring once and the leading ten covering nearly 1.5%. The source of this sequence is a man between 18 and 35 years old in good health. This sequence joins TRBV19 and TRBJ1-1; weak D call: TRBD1 (6 bases). Material: memory CD4+ T cells sorted from blood. As for subset: CD45RA-negative fraction. The chain's CDR3 is CATGRGALDTEAFF. CDR3 nucleotides: TGTGCCACCGGGCGGGGGGCCCTAGACACTGAAGCTTTCTTT.